This passage covers 10 T cell receptor beta chains from one sample sequenced in a study of blood T cells in healthy people across ages. Combining a sample-barcoded 5' primer with a J-beta primer mix, a second PCR ran for about 6 to 11 cycles. TCRdb called the 5' RACE reads again in MiXCR, with one record for every CDR3 protein. In the table there are over 1,200,000 distinct CDR3 sequences, approximately 59% of which are singletons. The sample was blood. The source of these receptors is a man aged 18 to 29 in good health.

This chain joins TRBV10-2 and TRBJ2-7; 7 bases are a match to TRBD1. Per germline, CDR1 WSHSY and CDR2 SAAADI. V lost 6 bases, J lost 4 bases, and 9 bases stayed unmatched. The CDR3 contains 14 residues. CDR3 nucleotide sequence: TGCGCCAGCAGACAGGGGTCAGGGTATTACGAGCAGTACTTC. Its protein is CASRQGSGYYEQYF.

This sequence joins TRBV6-5 and TRBJ2-5, with TRBD1 matching over 8 bases. The CDR3 consists of 15 residues. Germline V gene data show CDR1 as MNHEY and CDR2 as SVGAGI. J was trimmed by 3 bases and V by 6 bases; bases with no gene match: 9. CDR3 DNA sequence: TGTGCCAGCAGCCTCAGGACAGGGCGGGAAGAGACCCAGTACTTC. Its translation is CASSLRTGREETQYF.

This clonotype was seen a handful of times. The rearrangement links TRBV5-6 to TRBJ1-1; a weak D match, TRBD1 (5 bases). This CDR3 contains 15 residues. Germline V lookup: CDR1 SGHDT, CDR2 YYEEEE. V was cut by 2 bases and J by 6 bases, with 17 bases left in between. CDR3 DNA: TGTGCCAGCAGCTTCGTTGGTGGAAGGGACGCTGAAGCTTTCTTT. This translates into CASSFVGGRDAEAFF. The full variable domain, in which reference TRBV5-6 and TRBJ1-1 provide the parts outside the CDR3, is DAGVTQSPTHLIKTRGQQVTLRCSPKSGHDTVSWYQQALGQGPQFIFQYYEEEERQRGNFPDRFSGHQFPNYSSELNVNALLLGDSALYLCASSFVGGRDAEAFFGQGTRLTVV.

The chain combines TRBV4-1 with TRBJ2-5, with 7 nucleotides matching TRBD2. Germline CDR1 and CDR2: MGHRA and YSYEKL. The CDR3 loop spans 16 amino acids. After removal of 2 bases from V and 0 bases from J, the junction contained 6 bases not matched to a gene. CDR3 DNA sequence: TGCGCCAGCAGCCAAATGTGGCTAGCGGACCAAGAGACCCAGTACTTC. Residues: CASSQMWLADQETQYF.

The chain carries TRBV3-1 and TRBJ2-1; tentatively, D is TRBD1 (6 bases). Germline-derived CDR1 and CDR2 are LGHDT and YNNKEL (reference sequence). The CDR3 totals 19 residues. The ends were cut back, 4 bases at V and 0 bases at J, with 22 bases in the middle. CDR3 region: CASSRGGMDHLFSYNEQFF. As DNA, the CDR3 is TGTGCCAGCAGCCGAGGGGGAATGGACCATCTCTTCTCCTACAATGAGCAGTTCTTC.

The genes are TRBV20-1 and TRBJ1-6; D remains ambiguous. V was trimmed by 3 bases and J by 5 bases, leaving 8 bases between them. Germline-derived CDR1 and CDR2 are DFQATT and SNEGSKA (reference sequence). There are 13 residues in the CDR3. The CDR3: CSARVQDNSPLHF. Here the CDR3 DNA reads TGCAGTGCTAGGGTCCAGGATAATTCACCCCTCCACTTT.

This clonotype was seen more than once but under ten times. The V call is TRBV29-1, the J call TRBJ2-1; D is perhaps TRBD1 (5 bases). Deletions cut 6 bases from V and 6 bases from J, with 12 bases between. The CDR3 loop spans 12 amino acids. CDR1 is SQVTM and CDR2 is ANQGSEA in the germline V gene. CDR3 nucleotide sequence: TGCAGCGTGGTTACAGGCCCCAATGAGCAGTTCTTC. The encoded protein is CSVVTGPNEQFF.

The genes are TRBV4-3 and TRBJ1-2, with D unresolved. V lost 1 base to trimming and J lost 13 bases, with 13 bases between them. CDR3 length: 12 amino acids. Germline assignment: CDR1 LGHNA and CDR2 YSLEER. CDR3 sequence: CASSQAAHLFTF. CDR3 coding DNA: TGCGCCAGCAGCCAAGCGGCGCACCTTTTCACCTTC.

The chain has TRBV7-6 and TRBJ2-3; D uncertain. In germline, CDR1 is SGHVS, CDR2 FNYEAQ. CDR3 length: 13 amino acids. Trimming removed 4 bases at V and 8 bases at J, with 13 bases between. The CDR3 coding sequence is TGTGCCAGCAGCTCCGGCCGCGAACGTACGCAGTATTTT. This encodes CASSSGRERTQYF.

This clonotype was counted between two and nine times. CDR3 in amino acids: CASSQDGRGGQPQHF. DNA of the CDR3: TGTGCCAGCAGCCAAGATGGAAGGGGAGGACAGCCCCAGCATTTT. The chain has TRBV4-2 and TRBJ1-5; possibly TRBD1 for D (5 bases). Germline V CDR1 and CDR2: LGHNA, YNFKEQ. This CDR3 comprises 15 residues. Trimming cost V 0 bases and J 7 bases, with 13 bases left between them.